Listed here are 2 T cell receptor beta chains from one sample, sequenced in a study of lymphopenia after photon versus proton radiotherapy. The repertoire was sequenced with immunoSEQ multiplex PCR; TCRdb's copy has only in-frame clones and lacks some. The sample shows 55,000 to 70,000 clones, 87% of them seen only once. The sequencing here drew on peripheral blood, taken from a patient treated with proton-based radiotherapy. All receptors derive from a man aged 80 or over with esophageal cancer.

The table lists this clone with a few counts. The genes are TRBV14 and TRBJ1-5; possibly TRBD1 for D (5 bases). This CDR3 is built from 13 residues. Per germline, CDR1 SGHDN and CDR2 FVKESK. The V gene lost 4 bases and the J gene lost 5 bases, with 9 bases spanning the gap. The CDR3 protein is CASSLGRDQPQHF. CDR3 coding DNA: TGTGCCAGCAGCCTTGGCAGGGATCAGCCCCAGCATTTT.

This clone was detected once. The chain couples TRBV19 to TRBJ1-1; 7 bases match TRBD1. The CDR3 sequence is 13 residues long. V shed 5 bases and J 3 bases; nucleotides not matched to a gene: 3. Germline CDR1 reads LNHDA; CDR2 reads SQIVND (reference sequence). CDR3 in DNA: TGTGCCAGTAGTCGTGACAGGGACACTGAAGCTTTCTTT. It codes for CASSRDRDTEAFF.